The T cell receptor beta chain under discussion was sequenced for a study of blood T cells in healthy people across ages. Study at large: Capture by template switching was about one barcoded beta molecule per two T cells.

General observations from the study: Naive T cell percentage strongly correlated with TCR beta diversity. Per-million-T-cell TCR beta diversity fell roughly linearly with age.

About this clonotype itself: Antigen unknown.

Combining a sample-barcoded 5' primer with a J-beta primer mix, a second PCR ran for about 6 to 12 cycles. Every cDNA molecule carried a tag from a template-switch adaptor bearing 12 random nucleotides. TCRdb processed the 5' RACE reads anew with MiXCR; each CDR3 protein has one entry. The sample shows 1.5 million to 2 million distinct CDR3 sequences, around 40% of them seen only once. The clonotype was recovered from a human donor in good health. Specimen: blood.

The CDR3, as DNA: TGTGCCAGCAGTGGGTCCCGAATCGGACCCGGCTACACCTTC. This encodes CASSGSRIGPGYTF. The chain links TRBV2 to TRBJ1-2; D is undetermined. The V gene's germline CDR1 is SNHLY and CDR2 FYNNEI. Trimming took 4 bases from V and 8 from J, leaving 17 bases between them. The length of the CDR3 is 14 residues. The full variable domain, completed using reference TRBV2 and TRBJ1-2, is EPEVTQTPSHQVTQMGQEVILRCVPISNHLYFYWYRQILGQKVEFLVSFYNNEISEKSEIFDDQFSVERPDGSNFTLKIRSTKLEDSAMYFCASSGSRIGPGYTFGSGTRLTVV.